This is a list of T cell receptor beta chains from one sample in a study of cytomegalovirus exposure and HLA in healthy donors. Some clones are missing from TCRdb's copy, which holds only in-frame ones; the method was immunoSEQ multiplex PCR. The sample contains roughly 190,000 clones, about 13% of which appear only once. Sequenced sample: PBMCs. These receptors came from a man aged 50 or older in good health and CMV-seropositive. The CDR3 runs from the conserved cysteine through the conserved F or W. The order of the fields is D gene, clone size, J gene, V gene, CDR3 protein, CDR3 DNA. D genes are given only for firm matches. Size is omitted from some rows. Given values are once, few, many or a class for expanded clones.

D gene: TRBD1
clone size: few
J gene: TRBJ2-5
V gene: TRBV7-9
CDR3 protein: CASSQTGGGETQYF
CDR3 DNA: TGTGCCAGCAGCCAGACAGGGGGCGGAGAGACCCAGTACTTC

D gene: -
clone size: -
J gene: TRBJ1-1
V gene: TRBV15
CDR3 protein: CATSSRQPRNTEAFF
CDR3 DNA: TGTGCCACCAGCAGTAGACAGCCCAGGAACACTGAAGCTTTCTTT

D gene: -
clone size: -
J gene: TRBJ1-6
V gene: TRBV11-3
CDR3 protein: CASSFDSYNSPLHF
CDR3 DNA: TGTGCCAGCAGCTTCGACAGCTATAATTCACCCCTCCACTTT

D gene: -
clone size: -
J gene: TRBJ2-2
V gene: TRBV5-1
CDR3 protein: CASSLVQNTGELFF
CDR3 DNA: TGCGCCAGCAGCTTGGTTCAAAACACCGGGGAGCTGTTTTTT

D gene: TRBD1
clone size: -
J gene: TRBJ2-7
V gene: TRBV7-9
CDR3 protein: CASSEIPGQSYEQYF
CDR3 DNA: TGTGCCAGCAGCGAGATACCGGGACAGTCCTACGAGCAGTACTTC

D gene: TRBD1
clone size: -
J gene: TRBJ1-2
V gene: TRBV6-1
CDR3 protein: CASSEGRTGGSNGYTF
CDR3 DNA: TGTGCCAGCAGTGAAGGGAGGACAGGGGGCTCGAATGGCTACACCTTC

D gene: -
clone size: -
J gene: TRBJ1-1
V gene: TRBV12-5
CDR3 protein: CASGQGIGVLPIF
CDR3 DNA: TGTGCTAGTGGCCAGGGGATTGGTGTCCTGCCGATCTTT

D gene: -
clone size: few
J gene: TRBJ1-1
V gene: TRBV4-3
CDR3 protein: CASSQAPTGKNTEAFF
CDR3 DNA: TGCGCCAGCAGCCAAGCACCAACGGGGAAAAACACTGAAGCTTTCTTT

D gene: -
clone size: few
J gene: TRBJ1-6
V gene: TRBV19
CDR3 protein: CASTPWGGNSPLHF
CDR3 DNA: TGTGCCAGTACCCCCTGGGGGGGCAATTCACCCCTCCACTTT

D gene: -
clone size: -
J gene: TRBJ2-1
V gene: TRBV9
CDR3 protein: CASSAAGGGQPYNEQFF
CDR3 DNA: TGTGCCAGCAGCGCGGCTGGCGGGGGACAACCCTACAATGAGCAATTCTTC

D gene: TRBD1
clone size: -
J gene: TRBJ1-1
V gene: TRBV19
CDR3 protein: CASSQGVMNTEAFF
CDR3 DNA: TGTGCCAGTAGTCAGGGGGTCATGAACACTGAAGCTTTCTTT

D gene: TRBD1
clone size: few
J gene: TRBJ1-6
V gene: TRBV5-4
CDR3 protein: CASSWGQANSPLHF
CDR3 DNA: TGTGCCAGCAGCTGGGGACAGGCGAATTCACCCCTCCACTTT

D gene: TRBD1
clone size: -
J gene: TRBJ1-4
V gene: TRBV9
CDR3 protein: CASGTGGATNEKLFF
CDR3 DNA: TGTGCCAGTGGGACAGGGGGCGCGACTAATGAAAAACTGTTTTTT

D gene: -
clone size: -
J gene: TRBJ1-4
V gene: TRBV2
CDR3 protein: CASSNHLLAVFF
CDR3 DNA: TGTGCCAGCAGCAACCATCTTCTGGCGGTTTTTTTT

D gene: -
clone size: few
J gene: TRBJ1-5
V gene: TRBV28
CDR3 protein: CASSPPARNQPQHF
CDR3 DNA: TGTGCCAGCAGTCCCCCAGCCAGGAATCAGCCCCAGCATTTT

D gene: -
clone size: few
J gene: TRBJ2-5
V gene: TRBV5-8
CDR3 protein: CASSSNPRETQYF
CDR3 DNA: TGTGCCAGCAGCTCCAACCCCCGGGAGACCCAGTACTTC

D gene: TRBD1
clone size: few
J gene: TRBJ2-2
V gene: TRBV19
CDR3 protein: CATQDRANTGELFF
CDR3 DNA: TGTGCCACCCAGGACAGGGCGAACACCGGGGAGCTGTTTTTT

D gene: TRBD1
clone size: few
J gene: TRBJ2-1
V gene: TRBV13
CDR3 protein: CASSLGKGAREQFF
CDR3 DNA: TGTGCCAGCAGCTTAGGCAAGGGGGCGCGGGAGCAGTTCTTC

D gene: TRBD1
clone size: few
J gene: TRBJ1-3
V gene: TRBV5-1
CDR3 protein: CASSVQGAGNTIYF
CDR3 DNA: TGCGCCAGCAGCGTACAGGGGGCTGGAAACACCATATATTTT

D gene: TRBD2
clone size: few
J gene: TRBJ2-3
V gene: TRBV6-4
CDR3 protein: CASSSAGGPTDTQYF
CDR3 DNA: TGTGCCAGCAGTTCGGCGGGGGGGCCAACAGATACGCAGTATTTT

D gene: TRBD2
clone size: few
J gene: TRBJ2-1
V gene: TRBV7-7
CDR3 protein: CASSLGAGGLRGGNEQFF
CDR3 DNA: TGTGCTAGCAGCTTAGGAGCGGGGGGCCTCCGAGGGGGCAATGAGCAGTTCTTC

D gene: TRBD1
clone size: -
J gene: TRBJ2-7
V gene: TRBV6-5
CDR3 protein: CASSLGQGVPYEQYF
CDR3 DNA: TGTGCCAGCAGTTTAGGACAGGGCGTCCCCTACGAGCAGTACTTC

D gene: TRBD1
clone size: -
J gene: TRBJ2-3
V gene: TRBV4-1
CDR3 protein: CASSQQGADTQYF
CDR3 DNA: TGCGCCAGCAGCCAACAGGGGGCAGATACGCAGTATTTT

D gene: -
clone size: -
J gene: TRBJ1-2
V gene: TRBV4-2
CDR3 protein: CASSQDLETGYGYTF
CDR3 DNA: TGTGCCAGCAGCCAAGATCTTGAGACAGGCTATGGCTACACCTTC

D gene: -
clone size: few
J gene: TRBJ1-2
V gene: TRBV30
CDR3 protein: CAWSDRVGYTF
CDR3 DNA: TGTGCCTGGAGTGACAGGGTTGGCTACACCTTC

D gene: -
clone size: -
J gene: TRBJ1-2
V gene: TRBV4-3
CDR3 protein: CASSQVGRRNGYTF
CDR3 DNA: TGCGCCAGCAGCCAAGTGGGGAGGAGGAATGGCTACACCTTC

D gene: -
clone size: few
J gene: TRBJ2-2
V gene: TRBV27
CDR3 protein: CASSLKKTGELFF
CDR3 DNA: TGTGCCAGCAGTCTAAAGAAAACCGGGGAGCTGTTTTTT

D gene: TRBD1
clone size: -
J gene: TRBJ2-1
V gene: TRBV29-1
CDR3 protein: CSVRQGAGYNEQFF
CDR3 DNA: TGCAGCGTGAGGCAGGGGGCGGGGTACAATGAGCAGTTCTTC

D gene: -
clone size: -
J gene: TRBJ1-2
V gene: TRBV15
CDR3 protein: CATSRERGGDYGYTF
CDR3 DNA: TGTGCCACCAGCAGAGAACGCGGGGGGGACTATGGCTACACCTTC

D gene: -
clone size: -
J gene: TRBJ1-4
V gene: TRBV7-2
CDR3 protein: CASSLTRTNEKLFF
CDR3 DNA: TGTGCCAGCAGCCTCACGAGGACTAATGAAAAACTGTTTTTT

D gene: TRBD1
clone size: -
J gene: TRBJ2-4
V gene: TRBV29-1
CDR3 protein: CSAKGRGQGPRRAKNIQYF
CDR3 DNA: TGCAGCGCTAAGGGTAGGGGACAGGGCCCCCGGAGAGCCAAAAACATTCAGTACTTC

D gene: -
clone size: few
J gene: TRBJ2-2
V gene: TRBV4-2
CDR3 protein: CATSGGPGELFF
CDR3 DNA: TGTGCCACCTCGGGCGGGCCCGGGGAGCTGTTTTTT

D gene: -
clone size: few
J gene: TRBJ2-3
V gene: TRBV29-1
CDR3 protein: CSVGARATDTQYF
CDR3 DNA: TGCAGCGTTGGGGCCAGGGCCACAGATACGCAGTATTTT

D gene: TRBD2
clone size: few
J gene: TRBJ2-3
V gene: TRBV5-4
CDR3 protein: CASSSAGGAGLADTQYF
CDR3 DNA: TGTGCCAGCAGCTCGGCGGGGGGAGCGGGGCTGGCAGATACGCAGTATTTT

D gene: -
clone size: -
J gene: TRBJ2-5
V gene: TRBV2
CDR3 protein: CASTRTKQETQYF
CDR3 DNA: TGTGCCAGCACTCGGACAAAACAGGAGACCCAGTACTTC

D gene: TRBD1
clone size: -
J gene: TRBJ2-3
V gene: TRBV28
CDR3 protein: CASSTPSPGQGTDTQYF
CDR3 DNA: TGTGCCAGCAGTACACCCTCCCCGGGACAGGGCACAGATACGCAGTATTTT

D gene: TRBD2
clone size: -
J gene: TRBJ2-2
V gene: TRBV19
CDR3 protein: CASSTSVGAGGPGELFF
CDR3 DNA: TGTGCCAGTAGTACCTCCGTGGGAGCGGGGGGGCCCGGGGAGCTGTTTTTT

D gene: -
clone size: few
J gene: TRBJ1-1
V gene: TRBV7-9
CDR3 protein: CASSLGDNSNTEAFF
CDR3 DNA: TGTGCCAGCAGCCTGGGGGACAATTCGAACACTGAAGCTTTCTTT

D gene: -
clone size: few
J gene: TRBJ2-5
V gene: TRBV7-8
CDR3 protein: CASSLEGYSRETQYF
CDR3 DNA: TGTGCCAGCAGCCTAGAGGGGTACTCTCGAGAGACCCAGTACTTC

D gene: TRBD1
clone size: -
J gene: TRBJ1-1
V gene: TRBV7-2
CDR3 protein: CASSPRGRDRGSEAFF
CDR3 DNA: TGTGCCAGCAGCCCTAGGGGGCGGGACAGGGGCAGTGAAGCTTTCTTT

D gene: -
clone size: -
J gene: TRBJ2-1
V gene: TRBV6-1
CDR3 protein: CASSEGVRTKGFF
CDR3 DNA: TGTGCCAGCAGTGAAGGTGTTAGGACAAAGGGGTTCTTC

D gene: TRBD2
clone size: many
J gene: TRBJ2-3
V gene: TRBV30
CDR3 protein: CAWSSTFGGGTDTQYF
CDR3 DNA: TGTGCCTGGAGTTCGACCTTCGGGGGGGGGACAGATACGCAGTATTTT

D gene: -
clone size: few
J gene: TRBJ1-2
V gene: TRBV30
CDR3 protein: CAWSPPGTGHLGYTF
CDR3 DNA: TGTGCCTGGAGTCCCCCCGGAACGGGACACCTGGGCTACACCTTC

D gene: TRBD2
clone size: few
J gene: TRBJ2-1
V gene: TRBV7-3
CDR3 protein: CASSRGTSGGNEQFF
CDR3 DNA: TGTGCCAGCAGCCGAGGGACTAGCGGGGGGAATGAGCAGTTCTTC

D gene: TRBD2
clone size: few
J gene: TRBJ2-4
V gene: TRBV7-2
CDR3 protein: CASSPTSGGNIQYF
CDR3 DNA: TGTGCCAGCAGTCCGACTAGCGGGGGGAACATTCAGTACTTC

D gene: -
clone size: -
J gene: TRBJ1-2
V gene: TRBV7-9
CDR3 protein: CASSTNYGYTF
CDR3 DNA: TGTGCCAGCAGTACTAACTATGGCTACACCTTC

D gene: TRBD1
clone size: -
J gene: TRBJ1-5
V gene: TRBV7-9
CDR3 protein: CASSRGQGEQPQHF
CDR3 DNA: TGTGCCAGCAGCCGCGGACAGGGTGAACAGCCCCAGCATTTT

D gene: -
clone size: -
J gene: TRBJ2-3
V gene: TRBV2
CDR3 protein: CASSDWGRTDTQYF
CDR3 DNA: TGTGCCAGCAGTGATTGGGGGCGCACAGATACGCAGTATTTT

D gene: -
clone size: few
J gene: TRBJ1-5
V gene: TRBV28
CDR3 protein: CASSLGGWGNQPQHF
CDR3 DNA: TGTGCCAGCAGTTTAGGGGGCTGGGGCAATCAGCCCCAGCATTTT

D gene: -
clone size: -
J gene: TRBJ1-2
V gene: TRBV2
CDR3 protein: CASSEARDYGYTF
CDR3 DNA: TGTGCCAGCAGTGAGGCCAGGGACTATGGCTACACCTTC

D gene: TRBD2
clone size: -
J gene: TRBJ2-3
V gene: TRBV7-9
CDR3 protein: CAGGEGRADTQYF
CDR3 DNA: TGTGCCGGGGGGGAGGGCCGGGCAGATACGCAGTATTTT

D gene: -
clone size: few
J gene: TRBJ1-5
V gene: TRBV7-3
CDR3 protein: CASSTGYNQPQHF
CDR3 DNA: TGTGCCAGCAGCACAGGGTACAATCAGCCCCAGCATTTT